These 16 T cell receptor beta chains were sequenced from one sample in a study of cytomegalovirus exposure and HLA in healthy donors. The primer mix had 60 Vbeta and 13 Jbeta primers. Sequencing was performed with immunoSEQ multiplex PCR; in TCRdb, only in-frame clones are kept and a portion is missing. The table records 150,000 to 200,000 clones, over 60% of them present only once. The sequencing input was PBMCs. The receptors come from a woman aged 45-59 years in good health and CMV-seronegative.

The chain couples TRBV6-5 to TRBJ2-5; a possible D gene is TRBD1 (5 bases). There are 15 residues in the CDR3. The ends were cut back, 6 bases at V and 4 bases at J, with 18 bases in the middle. Germline-derived CDR1 and CDR2 are MNHEY and SVGAGI. CDR3 in amino acids: CASSRTLSSGETQYF. The CDR3 coding sequence is TGTGCCAGCAGCCGGACACTTTCCAGTGGAGAGACCCAGTACTTC.

The gene calls are TRBV6-5 and TRBJ2-1, with D possibly being TRBD2 (6 bases). This CDR3 is 15 amino acids long. V lost 5 bases and J 7 bases, leaving 18 bases between the germline ends. CDR1 is MNHEY and CDR2 is SVGAGI in the germline V gene. The CDR3 nucleotides read TGTGCCAGCAGTGGGGGGTTAGGACGTATGAATGAGCAGTTCTTC. Translated: CASSGGLGRMNEQFF.

This clone occurred once. The chain couples TRBV11-3 to TRBJ2-1; TRBD2 might be the D (6 bases). Germline V gene lookup returns CDR1 SGHNT and CDR2 YENEEA. This CDR3 comprises 13 residues. V lost 5 bases and J 8 bases, leaving 13 bases between the germline ends. The CDR3 coding sequence is TGTGCCAGCAGCCCCTATTCGGGGGATGAGCAGTTCTTC. Translation: CASSPYSGDEQFF.

The chain combines TRBV5-1 with TRBJ1-1, with D perhaps matching TRBD1 (5 bases). The germline gives CDR1 SGHRS, CDR2 YFSETQ. V dropped 0 bases and J dropped 5 bases, with 14 bases sitting between them. The CDR3 runs to 15 residues. This CDR3 reads CASSLGNLRVTEAFF. CDR3 DNA sequence: TGCGCCAGCAGCTTGGGAAATCTCAGGGTAACTGAAGCTTTCTTT.

J is TRBJ1-4 and V is TRBV9; D call uncertain. Germline-derived CDR1 and CDR2 are SGDLS and YYNGEE. This CDR3 is built from 16 residues. The V end lost 0 bases, the J end lost 4 bases, and 13 bases lay between the germline ends. The CDR3 DNA follows: TGTGCCAGCAGCGTAGGGTCCAGCGCCCTTAATGAAAAACTGTTTTTT. This gives the protein CASSVGSSALNEKLFF.

V is TRBV7-8 and J is TRBJ1-5; D perhaps matches TRBD1 (5 bases). Trimming left V 1 base short and J 1 base short, with 8 bases between. The CDR3 is made up of 15 amino acids. From germline, CDR1 is SGHVS and CDR2 FQNEAQ. The chain's CDR3 is CASSLGGTSNQPQHF. The CDR3 region has the DNA TGTGCCAGCAGCTTAGGCGGGACCAGCAATCAGCCCCAGCATTTT.

This chain connects TRBV11-3 to TRBJ2-3, with 12 bases matching TRBD2. The CDR3 consists of 16 residues. CDR1 and CDR2 (germline): SGHNT, YENEEA. J was trimmed by 3 bases and V by 5 bases; bases with no gene match: 6. The CDR3 nucleotides are TGTGCCAGCAGCCAAGGGACTAGCGGGCAGACAGATACGCAGTATTTT. It codes for CASSQGTSGQTDTQYF.

The gene calls are TRBV7-9 and TRBJ2-3; 7 bases map to TRBD2. Trimming cost V 5 bases and J 7 bases; bases outside gene matches: 3. Germline V gene data show CDR1 as SEHNR and CDR2 as FQNEAQ (reference sequence). This CDR3 is 12 amino acids long. CDR3 DNA: TGTGCCAGCAGCCCCGGGGGGAATACGCAGTATTTT. It codes for CASSPGGNTQYF.

The chain links TRBV28 to TRBJ2-7; the D gene is possibly TRBD2 (6 bases). Looked up from germline, CDR1 is MDHEN and CDR2 is SYDVKM. V was cut by 1 base and J by 2 bases, with 15 bases left in between. The CDR3 is 16 amino acids. CDR3 in DNA: TGTGCCAGCAGTTTATTGGTGGGCGGGGCCCCCTACGAGCAGTACTTC. Residues: CASSLLVGGAPYEQYF.

This clone was detected only a few times. The chain employs TRBV28 and TRBJ1-2, with D unclear. The V end lost 1 base, the J end lost 0 bases, and 9 bases lay between the germline ends. The CDR3 is 15 amino acids. CDR1 and CDR2 from the germline V gene are MDHEN and SYDVKM. Written as DNA, the CDR3 is TGTGCCAGCAGTTTATATCGAGGTCCTAACTATGGCTACACCTTC. This encodes CASSLYRGPNYGYTF.

The rearrangement uses TRBV4-3 and TRBJ1-6; D ambiguous. The CDR3 consists of 14 residues. CDR1 is LGHNA, CDR2 YSLEER, per germline. V was cut by 4 bases and J by 11 bases, with 15 bases left in between. CDR3 region: CASSPGAGSAPLHF. The DNA for the CDR3 is TGCGCCAGCAGCCCTGGCGCAGGCTCCGCACCCCTCCACTTT.

The chain links TRBV4-2 to TRBJ1-1; D remains ambiguous. Germline lookup yields CDR1 LGHNA and CDR2 YNFKEQ. V was clipped by 0 bases and J by 6 bases, with 8 bases between them. CDR3 length: 13 residues. The CDR3 DNA follows: TGTGCCAGCAGCCAAGATGGGAGGGCTGAAGCTTTCTTT. Translated: CASSQDGRAEAFF.

This clone was detected once. The chain recombines TRBV28 with TRBJ1-5, with TRBD1 matching 7 bases. Per germline, CDR1 MDHEN and CDR2 SYDVKM. V shed 2 bases and J 9 bases; nucleotides not matched to a gene: 10. CDR3 length: 15 amino acids. Written as DNA, the CDR3 is TGTGCCAGCAGTTTAAGGTCAGGGGGACAAGGGCCCCAGCATTTT. Protein sequence: CASSLRSGGQGPQHF.

This clone has just a few counts. The V call is TRBV4-3, the J call TRBJ1-4, with 7 bases identical to TRBD1. Germline lookup yields CDR1 LGHNA and CDR2 YSLEER. The J segment lost 8 bases and the V segment lost 0 bases, leaving 6 bases of the junction unmatched. The CDR3 has 15 amino acids. CDR3 protein: CASSQERQGVEKLFF. The CDR3 DNA reads TGCGCCAGCAGCCAAGAACGGCAGGGGGTAGAAAAACTGTTTTTT.

The chain links TRBV19 to TRBJ2-7, with 8 bases that match TRBD1. Unmatched junction bases numbered 8, after V lost 4 bases and J lost 6 bases. The CDR3 covers 14 residues. Germline V gene lookup returns CDR1 LNHDA and CDR2 SQIVND (reference sequence). CDR3 sequence reads: CASSSRDRSREQYF. In nucleotides, the CDR3 is TGTGCCAGTAGTAGCCGGGACAGGTCGCGCGAGCAGTACTTC.

V gene TRBV6-5 combines with J gene TRBJ1-6; D not resolved. Trimming cost V 8 bases and J 0 bases, with 8 bases left between them. The germline V gene encodes CDR1 MNHEY and CDR2 SVGAGI. The CDR3 runs 14 residues. The DNA of the CDR3 is TGTGCCAGCGGTGGGAGCTCCTATAATTCACCCCTCCACTTT. It translates to CASGGSSYNSPLHF.